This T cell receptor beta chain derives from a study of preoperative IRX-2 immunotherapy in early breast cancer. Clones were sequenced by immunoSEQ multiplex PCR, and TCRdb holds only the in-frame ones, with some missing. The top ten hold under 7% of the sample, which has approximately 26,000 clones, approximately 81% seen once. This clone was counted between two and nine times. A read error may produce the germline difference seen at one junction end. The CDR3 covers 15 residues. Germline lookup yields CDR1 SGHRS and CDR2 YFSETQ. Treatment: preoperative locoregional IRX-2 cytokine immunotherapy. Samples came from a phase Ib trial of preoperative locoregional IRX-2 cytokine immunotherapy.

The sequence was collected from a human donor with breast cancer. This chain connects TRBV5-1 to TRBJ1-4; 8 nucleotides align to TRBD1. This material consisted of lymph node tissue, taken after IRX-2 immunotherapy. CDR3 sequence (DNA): TGCGCCAGCAGTTTGGCCGGGACAGGAAATGAAAAACTATTTTTT. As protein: CASSLAGTGNEKLFF.